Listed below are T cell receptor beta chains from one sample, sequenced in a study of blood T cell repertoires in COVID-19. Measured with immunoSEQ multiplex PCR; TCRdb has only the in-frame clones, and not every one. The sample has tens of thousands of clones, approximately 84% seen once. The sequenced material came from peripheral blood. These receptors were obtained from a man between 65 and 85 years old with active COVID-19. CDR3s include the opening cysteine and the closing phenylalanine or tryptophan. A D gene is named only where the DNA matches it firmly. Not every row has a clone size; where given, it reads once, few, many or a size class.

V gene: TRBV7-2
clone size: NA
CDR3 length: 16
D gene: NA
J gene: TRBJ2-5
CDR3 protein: CASSLADSRSGLTQYF
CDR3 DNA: TGTGCCAGCAGCTTAGCGGACTCAAGGAGCGGGCTGACCCAGTACTTC

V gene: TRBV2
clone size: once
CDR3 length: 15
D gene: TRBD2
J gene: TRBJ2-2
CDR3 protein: CASGGRASGTGELFF
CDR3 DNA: TGTGCCAGCGGGGGGAGGGCCTCGGGCACCGGGGAGCTGTTTTTT

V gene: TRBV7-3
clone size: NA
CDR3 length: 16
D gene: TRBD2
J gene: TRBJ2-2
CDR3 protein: CASSSLAGVYTGELFF
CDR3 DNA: TGTGCCAGCAGCTCCCTAGCGGGAGTTTACACCGGGGAGCTGTTTTTT

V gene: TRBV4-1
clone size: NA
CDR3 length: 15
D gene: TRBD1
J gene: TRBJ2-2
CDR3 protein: CASSRGQGYTGELFF
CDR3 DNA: TGCGCCAGCAGCCGCGGACAGGGCTACACCGGGGAGCTGTTTTTT

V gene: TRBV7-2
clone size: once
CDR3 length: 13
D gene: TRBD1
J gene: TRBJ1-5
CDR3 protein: CASSSGGNQPQHF
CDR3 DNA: TGTGCCAGCTCCTCAGGGGGAAATCAGCCCCAGCATTTT

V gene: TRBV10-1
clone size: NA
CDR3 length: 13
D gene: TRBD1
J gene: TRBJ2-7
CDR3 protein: CASTSGTGGEQYF
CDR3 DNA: TGCGCCAGCACATCCGGGACAGGGGGCGAGCAGTACTTC

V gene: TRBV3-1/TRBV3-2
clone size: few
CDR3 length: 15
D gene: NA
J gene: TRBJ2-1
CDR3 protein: CASSQTANSYNEQFF
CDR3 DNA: TGTGCCAGCAGCCAAACAGCCAACTCCTACAATGAGCAGTTCTTC

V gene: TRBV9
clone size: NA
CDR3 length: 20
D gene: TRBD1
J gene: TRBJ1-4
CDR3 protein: CASSVRPFPVDRGSGEKLFF
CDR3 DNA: TGTGCCAGCAGCGTACGACCCTTCCCCGTAGACAGGGGTTCGGGTGAAAAACTGTTTTTT

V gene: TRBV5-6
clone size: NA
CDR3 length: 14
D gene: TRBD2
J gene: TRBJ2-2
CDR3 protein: CASSLEAGIGELFF
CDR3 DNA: TGTGCCAGCAGCTTGGAAGCGGGAATCGGGGAGCTGTTTTTT

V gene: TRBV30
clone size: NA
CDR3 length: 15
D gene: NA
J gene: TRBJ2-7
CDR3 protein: CAWSTGNPGTYEQYF
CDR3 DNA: TGTGCCTGGAGCACCGGGAACCCCGGAACCTACGAGCAGTACTTC

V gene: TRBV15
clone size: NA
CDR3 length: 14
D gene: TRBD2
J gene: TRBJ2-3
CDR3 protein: CATSGRVSTDTQYF
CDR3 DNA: TGTGCCACCAGCGGGAGGGTTAGCACAGATACGCAGTATTTT

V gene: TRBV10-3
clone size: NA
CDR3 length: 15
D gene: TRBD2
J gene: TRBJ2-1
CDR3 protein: CAISERTSGSVEQFF
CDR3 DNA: TGTGCCATCAGTGAGAGGACTAGCGGGAGCGTTGAGCAGTTCTTC

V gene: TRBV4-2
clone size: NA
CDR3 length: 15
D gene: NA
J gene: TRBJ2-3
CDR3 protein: CASSQVDYSTDTQYF
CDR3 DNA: TGTGCCAGCAGCCAAGTGGACTACAGCACAGATACGCAGTATTTT

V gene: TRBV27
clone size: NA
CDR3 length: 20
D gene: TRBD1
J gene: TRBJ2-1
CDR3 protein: CASSSFRLQGAGSSYNEQFF
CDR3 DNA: TGTGCCAGCAGTTCTTTCCGACTACAGGGGGCCGGGAGCTCCTACAATGAGCAGTTCTTC

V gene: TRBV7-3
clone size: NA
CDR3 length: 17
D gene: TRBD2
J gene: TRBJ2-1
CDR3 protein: CASSLSGLAGGRDEQFF
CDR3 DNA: TGTGCCAGCAGCTTATCGGGACTAGCGGGAGGGCGGGATGAGCAGTTCTTC

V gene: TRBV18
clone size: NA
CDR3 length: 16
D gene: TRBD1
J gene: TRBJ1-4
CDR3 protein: CASSPFRQGRDEKLFF
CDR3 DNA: TGTGCCAGCTCACCATTCCGACAGGGTCGAGATGAAAAACTGTTTTTT

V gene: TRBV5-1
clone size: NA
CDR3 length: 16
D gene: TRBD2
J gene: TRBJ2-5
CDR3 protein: CASSLGLAGRQETQYF
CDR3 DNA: TGCGCCAGCAGCTTGGGACTAGCGGGAAGGCAAGAGACCCAGTACTTC

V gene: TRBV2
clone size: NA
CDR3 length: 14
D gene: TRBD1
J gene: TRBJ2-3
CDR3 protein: CASSGTGPTDTQYF
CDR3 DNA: TGTGCCAGCAGTGGGACAGGGCCCACAGATACGCAGTATTTT

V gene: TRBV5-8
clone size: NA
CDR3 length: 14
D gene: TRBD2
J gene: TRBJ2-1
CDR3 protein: CASSSQLADNEQFF
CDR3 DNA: TGTGCCAGCAGCTCCCAACTAGCGGACAATGAGCAGTTCTTC

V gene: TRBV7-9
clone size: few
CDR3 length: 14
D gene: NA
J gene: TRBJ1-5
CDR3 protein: CASSLVGQNQPQHF
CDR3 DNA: TGTGCCAGCAGCTTAGTAGGACAGAATCAGCCCCAGCATTTT

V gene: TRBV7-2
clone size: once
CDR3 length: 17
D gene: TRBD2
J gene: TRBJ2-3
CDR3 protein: CASSLGLAGGSTDTQYF
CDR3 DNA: TGTGCCAGCAGCTTAGGGCTAGCGGGAGGGAGCACAGATACGCAGTATTTT

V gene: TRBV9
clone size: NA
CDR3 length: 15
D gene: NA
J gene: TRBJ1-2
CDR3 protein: CASSVDSSVNYGYTF
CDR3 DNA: TGTGCCAGCAGCGTTGACAGTTCCGTTAACTATGGCTACACCTTC

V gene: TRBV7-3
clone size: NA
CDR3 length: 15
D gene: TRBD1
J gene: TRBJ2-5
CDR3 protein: CASSLAGGFQETQYF
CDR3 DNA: TGTGCCAGCAGCTTAGCAGGGGGTTTTCAAGAGACCCAGTACTTC